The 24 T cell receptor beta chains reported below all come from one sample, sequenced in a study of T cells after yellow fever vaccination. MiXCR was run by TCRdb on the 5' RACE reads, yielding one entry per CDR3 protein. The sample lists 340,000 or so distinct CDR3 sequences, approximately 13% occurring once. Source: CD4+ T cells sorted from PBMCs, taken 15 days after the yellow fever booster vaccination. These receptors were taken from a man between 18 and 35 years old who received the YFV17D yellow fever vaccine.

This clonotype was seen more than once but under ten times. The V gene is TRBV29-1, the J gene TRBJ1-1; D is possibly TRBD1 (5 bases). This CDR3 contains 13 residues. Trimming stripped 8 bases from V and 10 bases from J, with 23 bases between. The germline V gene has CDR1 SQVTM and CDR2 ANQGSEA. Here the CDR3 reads CSFRVGGAGRAFF. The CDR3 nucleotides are TGCAGCTTCCGCGTTGGAGGAGCAGGGCGAGCTTTCTTT.

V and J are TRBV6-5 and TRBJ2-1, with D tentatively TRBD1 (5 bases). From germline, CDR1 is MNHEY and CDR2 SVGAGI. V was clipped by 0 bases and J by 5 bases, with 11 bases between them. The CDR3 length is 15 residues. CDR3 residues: CASSYSGAPDNEQFF. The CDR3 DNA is TGTGCCAGCAGTTACTCAGGGGCTCCCGACAATGAGCAGTTCTTC.

The CDR3 sequence: CASSGAGTLSRWQFF. The CDR3 DNA follows: TGTGCCAGCAGCGGCGCAGGGACCCTTTCTCGGTGGCAGTTCTTC. This chain connects TRBV11-2 to TRBJ2-1; possibly TRBD1 or TRBD2 for D (5 bases each). Trimming took 5 bases from V and 12 from J, leaving 23 bases between them. The germline V gene encodes CDR1 SGHAT and CDR2 FQNNGV. The CDR3 contains 15 residues.

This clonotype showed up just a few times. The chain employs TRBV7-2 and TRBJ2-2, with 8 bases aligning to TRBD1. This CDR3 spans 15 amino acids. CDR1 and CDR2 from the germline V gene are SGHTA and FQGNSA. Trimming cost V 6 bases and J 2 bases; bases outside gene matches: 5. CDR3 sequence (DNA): TGTGCCAGCAGACGGGGACAGGCAAACACCGGGGAGCTGTTTTTT. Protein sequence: CASRRGQANTGELFF.

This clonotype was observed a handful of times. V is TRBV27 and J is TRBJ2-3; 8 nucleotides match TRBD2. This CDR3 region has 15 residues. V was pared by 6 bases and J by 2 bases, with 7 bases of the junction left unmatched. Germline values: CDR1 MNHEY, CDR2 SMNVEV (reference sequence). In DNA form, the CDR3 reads TGTGCCAGCAGGAGGGCGGGGGGAACCACAGATACGCAGTATTTT. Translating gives CASRRAGGTTDTQYF.

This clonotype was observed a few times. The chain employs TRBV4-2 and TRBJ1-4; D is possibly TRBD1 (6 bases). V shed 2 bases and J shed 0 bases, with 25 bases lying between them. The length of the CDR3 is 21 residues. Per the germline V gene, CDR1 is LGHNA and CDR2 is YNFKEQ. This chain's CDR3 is CASSQKIRVTRGSATNEKLFF. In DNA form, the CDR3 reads TGTGCCAGCAGCCAAAAGATCAGGGTTACAAGGGGGAGTGCAACTAATGAAAAACTGTTTTTT.

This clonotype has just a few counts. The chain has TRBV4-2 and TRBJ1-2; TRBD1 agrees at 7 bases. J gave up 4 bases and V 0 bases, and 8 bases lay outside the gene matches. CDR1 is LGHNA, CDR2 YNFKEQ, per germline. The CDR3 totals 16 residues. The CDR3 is CASSQDSQGPSYGYTF. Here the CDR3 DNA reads TGTGCCAGCAGCCAAGATTCACAGGGGCCTTCCTATGGCTACACCTTC.

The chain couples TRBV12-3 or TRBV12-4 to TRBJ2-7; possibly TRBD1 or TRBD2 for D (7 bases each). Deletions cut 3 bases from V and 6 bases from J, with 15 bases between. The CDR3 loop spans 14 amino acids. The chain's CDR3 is CASSFGRGGREQYF. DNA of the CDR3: TGTGCCAGCAGTTTCGGCAGGGGGGGTCGCGAGCAGTACTTC.

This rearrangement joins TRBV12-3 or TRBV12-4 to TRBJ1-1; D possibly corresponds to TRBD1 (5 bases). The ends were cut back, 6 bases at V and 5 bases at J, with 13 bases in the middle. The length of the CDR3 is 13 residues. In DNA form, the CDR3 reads TGTGCCAGCAGGAACACGGGGGAAACTGAAGCTTTCTTT. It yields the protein CASRNTGETEAFF.

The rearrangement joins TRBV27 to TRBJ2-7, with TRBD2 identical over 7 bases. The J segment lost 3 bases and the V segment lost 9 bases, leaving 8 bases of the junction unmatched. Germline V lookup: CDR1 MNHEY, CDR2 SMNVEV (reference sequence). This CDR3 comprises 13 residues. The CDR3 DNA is TGTGCCAGTAGCCCGGGCGGGGGCTACGAGCAGTACGTC. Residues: CASSPGGGYEQYV.

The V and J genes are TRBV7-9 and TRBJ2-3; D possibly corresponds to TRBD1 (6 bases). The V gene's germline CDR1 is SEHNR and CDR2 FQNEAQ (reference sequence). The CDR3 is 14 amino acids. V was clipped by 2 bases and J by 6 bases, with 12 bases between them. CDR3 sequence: CASSLRTVLDTQYF. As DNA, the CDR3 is TGTGCCAGCAGCTTACGGACAGTGCTGGATACGCAGTATTTT.

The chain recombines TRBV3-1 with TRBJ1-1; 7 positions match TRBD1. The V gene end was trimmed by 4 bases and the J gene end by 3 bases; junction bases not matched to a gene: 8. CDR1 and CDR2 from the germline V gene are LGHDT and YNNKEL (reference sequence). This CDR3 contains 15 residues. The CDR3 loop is CASSREGAQDTEAFF. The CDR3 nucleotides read TGTGCCAGCAGCCGCGAGGGGGCACAGGACACTGAAGCTTTCTTT.

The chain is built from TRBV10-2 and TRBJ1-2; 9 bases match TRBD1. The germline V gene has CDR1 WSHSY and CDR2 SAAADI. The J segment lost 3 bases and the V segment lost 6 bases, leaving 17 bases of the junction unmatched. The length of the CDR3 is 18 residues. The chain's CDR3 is CASRTGTGWKGPHYGYTF. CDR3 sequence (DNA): TGCGCCAGCAGAACCGGGACAGGGTGGAAGGGGCCTCACTATGGCTACACCTTC.

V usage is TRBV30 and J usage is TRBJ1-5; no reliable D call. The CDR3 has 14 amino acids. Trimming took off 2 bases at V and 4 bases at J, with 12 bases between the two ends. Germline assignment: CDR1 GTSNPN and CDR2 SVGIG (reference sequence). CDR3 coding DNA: TGTGCCTGGAGTCCTCAGACGGGGAATCAGCCCCAGCATTTT. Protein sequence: CAWSPQTGNQPQHF.

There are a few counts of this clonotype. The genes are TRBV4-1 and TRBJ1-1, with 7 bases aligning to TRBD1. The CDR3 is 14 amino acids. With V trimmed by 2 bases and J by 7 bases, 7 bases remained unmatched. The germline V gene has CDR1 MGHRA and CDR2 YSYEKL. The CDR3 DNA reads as TGCGCCAGCAGCCAAAGGGGGCCCCGGGTTGAAGCTTTCTTT. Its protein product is CASSQRGPRVEAFF.

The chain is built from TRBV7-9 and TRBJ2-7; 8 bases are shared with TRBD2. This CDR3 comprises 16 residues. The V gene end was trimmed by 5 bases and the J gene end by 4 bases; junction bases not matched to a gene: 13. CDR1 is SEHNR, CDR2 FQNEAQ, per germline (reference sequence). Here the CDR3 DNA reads TGTGCCAGCAGCCGAGGGGGTAGCGGGGCAAGTTACGAGCAGTACTTC. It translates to CASSRGGSGASYEQYF.

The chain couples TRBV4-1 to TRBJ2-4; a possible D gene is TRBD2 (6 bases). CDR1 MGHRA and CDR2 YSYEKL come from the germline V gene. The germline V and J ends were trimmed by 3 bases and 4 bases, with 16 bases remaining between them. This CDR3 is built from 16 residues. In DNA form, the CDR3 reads TGCGCCAGCAGCCAGCTCGGGGGTGGACGAAAAAACATTCAGTACTTC. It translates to CASSQLGGGRKNIQYF.

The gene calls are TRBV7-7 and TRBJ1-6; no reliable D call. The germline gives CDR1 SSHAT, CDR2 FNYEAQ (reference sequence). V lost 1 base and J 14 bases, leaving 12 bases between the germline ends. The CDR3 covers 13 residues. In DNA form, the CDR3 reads TGTGCCAGCAGCTTAGACGCCAGTGGCACCCTCCACTTT. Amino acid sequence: CASSLDASGTLHF.

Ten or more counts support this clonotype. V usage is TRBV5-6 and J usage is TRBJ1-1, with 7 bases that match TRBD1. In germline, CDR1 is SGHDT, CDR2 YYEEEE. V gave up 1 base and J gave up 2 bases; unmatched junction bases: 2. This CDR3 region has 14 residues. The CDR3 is CASSLHRGNTEAFF. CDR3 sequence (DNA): TGTGCCAGCAGCTTGCACAGGGGTAACACTGAAGCTTTCTTT.

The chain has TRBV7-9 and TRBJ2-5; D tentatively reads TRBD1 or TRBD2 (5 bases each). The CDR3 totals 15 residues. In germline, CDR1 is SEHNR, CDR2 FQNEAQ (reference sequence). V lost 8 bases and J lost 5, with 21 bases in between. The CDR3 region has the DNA TGTGCCAGCTCCCTAGGGACGATCGATTACGAGACCCAGTACTTC. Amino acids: CASSLGTIDYETQYF.

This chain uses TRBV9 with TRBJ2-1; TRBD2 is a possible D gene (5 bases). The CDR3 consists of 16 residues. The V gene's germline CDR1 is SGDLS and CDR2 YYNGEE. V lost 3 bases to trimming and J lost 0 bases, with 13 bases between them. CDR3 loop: CASSGTGDSSYNEQFF. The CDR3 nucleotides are TGTGCCAGCAGCGGAACCGGGGATAGCTCCTACAATGAGCAGTTCTTC.

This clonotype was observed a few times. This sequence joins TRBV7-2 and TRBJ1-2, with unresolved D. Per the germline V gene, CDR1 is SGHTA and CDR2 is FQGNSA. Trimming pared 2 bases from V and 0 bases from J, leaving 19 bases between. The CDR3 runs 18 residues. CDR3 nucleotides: TGTGCCAGCAGCTTAAGTGGACTCCCTCGACGAGCTAACTATGGCTACACCTTC. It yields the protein CASSLSGLPRRANYGYTF. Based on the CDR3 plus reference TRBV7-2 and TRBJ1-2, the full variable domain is GAGVSQSPSNKVTEKGKDVELRCDPISGHTALYWYRQSLGQGLEFLIYFQGNSAPDKSGLPSDRFSAERTGGSVSTLTIQRTQQEDSAVYLCASSLSGLPRRANYGYTFGSGTRLTVV.

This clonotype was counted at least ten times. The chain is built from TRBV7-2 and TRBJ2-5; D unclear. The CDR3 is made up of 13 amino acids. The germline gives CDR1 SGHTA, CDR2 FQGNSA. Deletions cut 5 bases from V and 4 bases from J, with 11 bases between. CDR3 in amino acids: CASSIATGETQYF. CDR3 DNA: TGTGCCAGCAGCATTGCGACCGGAGAGACCCAGTACTTC.

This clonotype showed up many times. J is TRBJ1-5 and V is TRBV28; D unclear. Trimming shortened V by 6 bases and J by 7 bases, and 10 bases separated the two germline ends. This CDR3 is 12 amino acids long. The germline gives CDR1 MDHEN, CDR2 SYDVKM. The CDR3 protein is CASSLFGQPQHF. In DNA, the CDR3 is TGTGCCAGCAGCTTGTTCGGCCAGCCCCAGCATTTT.